What follows are 30 T cell receptor beta chains derived from one specimen sequenced in a study of blood T cell repertoires in COVID-19. The protocol was immunoSEQ multiplex PCR, while the TCRdb copy is restricted to in-frame clones and leaves out a portion. The sample includes almost 250,000 clones, roughly 90% of them seen just once. Sample: PBMCs or T cells enriched from blood (not recorded which). The source of these receptors is a woman in her twenties or thirties who had recovered from COVID-19.

The chain employs TRBV2 and TRBJ2-7; possibly TRBD2 for D (6 bases). This CDR3 has 13 residues. Germline V CDR1 and CDR2: SNHLY, FYNNEI. V was trimmed by 2 bases and J by 6 bases, leaving 11 bases between them. This chain's CDR3 is CASSEWGVAEQYF. The CDR3 DNA reads as TGTGCCAGCAGTGAATGGGGGGTCGCCGAGCAGTACTTC.

The table lists this clone with a few counts. This CDR3 is also generated by other DNA sequences in the sample. The chain couples TRBV3-1 (or the pseudogene TRBV3-2) to TRBJ1-5; no clear D. The CDR3 length is 14 residues. CDR1 and CDR2 (germline): LGHDT, YNNKEL (reference sequence). V lost 1 base and J 1 base, leaving 5 bases between the germline ends. This CDR3 is CASSQGQSNQPQHF. In DNA form, the CDR3 reads TGTGCCAGCAGCCAAGGGCAAAGCAATCAGCCCCAGCATTTT.

J is TRBJ2-5 and V is TRBV9; possibly TRBD1 for D (7 bases). The CDR3 runs 16 residues. Trimming stripped 4 bases from V and 5 bases from J, with 21 bases between. From germline, CDR1 is SGDLS and CDR2 YYNGEE. CDR3 sequence (DNA): TGTGCCAGCAGCCAGCAGGGGGGCGGCCTCAAGGAGACCCAGTACTTC. This sequence encodes CASSQQGGGLKETQYF. The full variable domain, completed using reference TRBV9 and TRBJ2-5, is DSGVTQTPKHLITATGQRVTLRCSPRSGDLSVYWYQQSLDQGLQFLIQYYNGEERAKGNILERFSAQQFPDLHSELNLSSLELGDSALYFCASSQQGGGLKETQYFGPGTRLLVL.

The V and J genes are TRBV5-1 and TRBJ1-1, with a possible D match to TRBD1 (6 bases). Germline V CDR1 and CDR2: SGHRS, YFSETQ. This CDR3 region has 13 residues. V was clipped by 0 bases and J by 11 bases, with 14 bases between them. CDR3 in amino acids: CASSLGGAGEAFF. In DNA form, the CDR3 reads TGCGCCAGCAGCTTGGGTGGGGCAGGGGAGGCTTTCTTT.

V usage is TRBV19 and J usage is TRBJ2-7, with 10 positions matching TRBD1. The germline CDR1 and CDR2 sequences are LNHDA and SQIVND (reference sequence). The trim removed 3 bases at V and 2 bases at J, leaving 1 base unmatched. This CDR3 spans 14 amino acids. Written as DNA, the CDR3 is TGTGCCAGTAGTATCGGGACAGGGGCCTACGAGCAGTACTTC. It translates to CASSIGTGAYEQYF.

This clone appeared a single time. The rearrangement joins TRBV9 to TRBJ1-1; a weak D match, TRBD1 (5 bases). This CDR3 is 15 amino acids long. V lost 0 bases and J lost 3, with 12 bases in between. Germline V lookup: CDR1 SGDLS, CDR2 YYNGEE. This chain's CDR3 is CASSVEAREDTEAFF. The CDR3, as DNA: TGTGCCAGCAGCGTAGAGGCCAGGGAGGACACTGAAGCTTTCTTT. The entire variable domain, with the rest obtained from reference TRBV9 and TRBJ1-1, is as follows: DSGVTQTPKHLITATGQRVTLRCSPRSGDLSVYWYQQSLDQGLQFLIQYYNGEERAKGNILERFSAQQFPDLHSELNLSSLELGDSALYFCASSVEAREDTEAFFGQGTRLTVV.

The chain recombines TRBV18 with TRBJ2-1; a weak D match, TRBD2 (5 bases). Germline V gene data show CDR1 as KGHSH and CDR2 as LQKENI. The length of the CDR3 is 16 residues. Trimming removed 2 bases from V and 4 bases from J, with 15 bases in between. The CDR3 coding sequence is TGTGCCAGCTCACCAATGCAGGTTGGAGGATACAATGAGCAGTTCTTC. Its translation: CASSPMQVGGYNEQFF.

The chain has TRBV5-4 and TRBJ2-4, with D tentatively TRBD1 (6 bases). Germline V gene sequence: CDR1 SGHNT, CDR2 YYREEE (reference sequence). This CDR3 spans 13 amino acids. The V gene lost 0 bases and the J gene lost 5 bases, with 6 bases spanning the gap. CDR3 residues: CASSLAGENIQYF. The CDR3 nucleotides are TGTGCCAGCAGCTTGGCAGGGGAAAACATTCAGTACTTC.

This clone was recorded only once. This sequence joins TRBV6-5 and TRBJ1-2, with 7 bases fitting TRBD1. The CDR3 extends over 14 amino acids. The germline CDR1 and CDR2 sequences are MNHEY and SVGAGI. The V segment lost 6 bases and the J segment 4 bases; nucleotides outside the gene matches: 8. For the CDR3, the DNA is TGTGCCAGCAGACCCACAGGGGCTAGCTATGGCTACACCTTC. Its protein product is CASRPTGASYGYTF.

The rearrangement links TRBV3-1 (or the pseudogene TRBV3-2) to TRBJ2-1, with D possibly being TRBD2 (7 bases). V lost 1 base and J 14 bases, leaving 27 bases between the germline ends. CDR3 size: 17 residues. Per the germline V gene, CDR1 is LGHDT and CDR2 is YNNKEL (reference sequence). The CDR3 protein is CASSQAPGGASGRGEFF. The CDR3 DNA reads as TGTGCCAGCAGCCAAGCGCCCGGTGGGGCTAGCGGTAGGGGGGAGTTCTTC.

This clone was seen more than once but under ten times. The chain combines TRBV6-2 or TRBV6-3 with TRBJ1-2; 9 positions agree with TRBD1. The CDR3 runs 16 residues. The V and J ends lost 0 bases and 7 bases, in that order; junction bases with no gene match: 9. The V gene's germline CDR1 is MNHEY and CDR2 SVGEGT. The CDR3 DNA is TGTGCCAGCAGTTACTCGGTGAACAGGGGGCGCGGTGGCTACACCTTC. As protein: CASSYSVNRGRGGYTF.

The V call is TRBV11-3, the J call TRBJ2-2; weak D call: TRBD2 (5 bases). The V gene's germline CDR1 is SGHNT and CDR2 YENEEA. V was cut by 4 bases and J by 3 bases, with 9 bases left in between. The CDR3 has 14 residues. The CDR3 reads CASSSSRYTGELFF. In nucleotides, the CDR3 is TGTGCCAGCAGCTCTAGCAGATACACCGGGGAGCTGTTTTTT.

The rearrangement joins TRBV11-3 to TRBJ1-1; D may be TRBD1 (5 bases). The V gene lost 3 bases and the J gene lost 2 bases, with 13 bases spanning the gap. The length of the CDR3 is 15 residues. Germline loops: CDR1 SGHNT, CDR2 YENEEA. CDR3 sequence (DNA): TGTGCCAGCAGCTTGGCAGGGCAGTCAAACACTGAAGCTTTCTTT. Its protein product is CASSLAGQSNTEAFF.

The V gene is TRBV10-3, the J gene TRBJ2-7; 9 bases align to TRBD1. Unmatched junction bases numbered 4, after V lost 4 bases and J lost 6 bases. The CDR3 runs 13 residues. CDR1 ENHRY and CDR2 SYGVKD come from the germline V gene. The CDR3 protein is CAISGTGDGEQYF. The CDR3 DNA follows: TGTGCCATCAGTGGGACAGGGGATGGCGAGCAGTACTTC.

This clone was seen just once. This rearrangement joins TRBV9 to TRBJ1-4, with 8 bases identical to TRBD1. J gave up 4 bases and V 6 bases, and 5 bases lay outside the gene matches. CDR1 is SGDLS and CDR2 is YYNGEE in the germline V gene. This CDR3 region has 14 residues. The CDR3 here is CASTKTGDNEKLFF. The CDR3 region has the DNA TGTGCCAGCACCAAGACAGGGGATAATGAAAAACTGTTTTTT.

The chain couples TRBV5-4 to TRBJ2-7; TRBD1 aligns across 9 bases. The CDR3 spans 14 residues. V gave up 4 bases and J gave up 2 bases; unmatched junction bases: 4. Germline-derived CDR1 and CDR2 are SGHNT and YYREEE (reference sequence). The CDR3 DNA reads as TGTGCCAGCAGCCTCCGACAGGGGGCCTACGAGCAGTACTTC. This gives the protein CASSLRQGAYEQYF.

V is TRBV10-3 and J is TRBJ1-1; 7 bases fit TRBD1. This CDR3 has 13 residues. V shed 4 bases, J shed 9 bases, and the junction held 8 bases outside the gene matches. Germline assignment: CDR1 ENHRY and CDR2 SYGVKD. CDR3 coding DNA: TGTGCCATCAGTGCCCAACAGGGGCCGAAAGCTTTCTTT. Its protein product is CAISAQQGPKAFF.

As for this clone: The junction shows a germline mismatch at one end, possibly a read error. The V call is TRBV28, the J call TRBJ2-7; D ambiguous. The CDR3 consists of 15 residues. Germline CDR1 MDHEN, CDR2 SYDVKM. The CDR3 here is CASSSWRSSSYEQYF. As DNA, the CDR3 is TGTGCTAGCAGTTCTTGGAGAAGTAGCTCCTACGAGCAGTACTTC.

This rearrangement joins TRBV5-8 to TRBJ1-2; D remains unclear. V dropped 1 base and J dropped 2 bases, with 9 bases sitting between them. Looked up from germline, CDR1 is SGHTS and CDR2 is YDEGEE. CDR3 length equals 14 residues. This CDR3 is CASSLWEGNYGYTF. The CDR3 region has the DNA TGTGCCAGCAGCTTGTGGGAGGGAAACTATGGCTACACCTTC.

The chain uses TRBV11-3 and TRBJ1-1; D unresolved. Trimming pared 3 bases from V and 3 bases from J, leaving 8 bases between. The CDR3 contains 13 residues. CDR1 is SGHNT, CDR2 YENEEA, per germline. Here the CDR3 reads CASSFGSDTEAFF. The CDR3 coding sequence is TGTGCCAGCAGCTTCGGGTCTGACACTGAAGCTTTCTTT.

This sequence joins TRBV30 and TRBJ1-1, with 8 bases lining up with TRBD1. The CDR3 is made up of 13 amino acids. Germline CDR1 is GTSNPN and CDR2 is SVGIG (reference sequence). The V and J ends lost 3 bases and 4 bases, in that order; junction bases with no gene match: 4. The chain's CDR3 is CAWRRGTGTEAFF. The CDR3, as DNA: TGTGCCTGGAGAAGAGGGACAGGCACTGAAGCTTTCTTT.

In its sample, this clone was seen a few times. The chain is built from TRBV7-6 and TRBJ2-1; D is uncertain. CDR3 length equals 16 residues. Trimming removed 2 bases from V and 2 bases from J, with 13 bases in between. Germline CDR1 and CDR2: SGHVS and FNYEAQ. CDR3 sequence: CASSLISSPAYNEQFF. CDR3 sequence (DNA): TGTGCCAGCAGCTTAATATCTAGTCCAGCCTACAATGAGCAGTTCTTC.

The chain employs TRBV27 and TRBJ1-1; a possible D gene is TRBD1 (5 bases). V was cut by 5 bases and J by 1 base, with 11 bases left in between. Germline CDR1 and CDR2: MNHEY and SMNVEV (reference sequence). The CDR3 has 14 residues. The CDR3 coding sequence is TGTGCCAGCAGTCCCCCAGGGCGGAACACTGAAGCTTTCTTT. Amino acid sequence: CASSPPGRNTEAFF.

The chain joins TRBV19 to TRBJ2-1; D gene unclear. This CDR3 has 12 residues. CDR1 is LNHDA, CDR2 SQIVND, per germline (reference sequence). V lost 6 bases to trimming and J lost 6 bases, with 9 bases between them. As DNA, the CDR3 is TGTGCCAGTAGCCCTATCGGCAATGAGCAGTTCTTC. This gives the protein CASSPIGNEQFF. The full variable domain, completed using reference TRBV19 and TRBJ2-1, is DGGITQSPKYLFRKEGQNVTLSCEQNLNHDAMYWYRQDPGQGLRLIYYSQIVNDFQKGDIAEGYSVSREKKESFPLTVTSAQKNPTAFYLCASSPIGNEQFFGPGTRLTVL.

This chain links TRBV27 with TRBJ1-5; perhaps TRBD1 as D (6 bases). The germline gives CDR1 MNHEY, CDR2 SMNVEV (reference sequence). Trimming took 2 bases from V and 3 from J, leaving 14 bases between them. The CDR3 extends over 16 amino acids. Here the CDR3 reads CASSLLPRGANQPQHF. In DNA, the CDR3 is TGTGCCAGCAGTTTACTGCCCAGGGGAGCCAATCAGCCCCAGCATTTT.

The chain couples TRBV7-9 to TRBJ2-3; 9 bases map to TRBD2. This CDR3 has 14 amino acids. CDR1 is SEHNR and CDR2 is FQNEAQ in the germline V gene (reference sequence). J gave up 4 bases and V 4 bases, and 3 bases lay outside the gene matches. The CDR3 coding sequence is TGTGCCAGCAGCTCTAGCGGGAACTCAGATACGCAGTATTTT. Amino acid sequence: CASSSSGNSDTQYF.

The chain recombines TRBV4-1 with TRBJ2-3; TRBD2 matches 11 bases. The ends lost 0 bases at V and 2 bases at J; junction bases unmatched: 4. CDR1 and CDR2 (germline): MGHRA, YSYEKL. The CDR3 is 17 residues long. CDR3 nucleotide sequence: TGCGCCAGCAGCCAAGAAGGGACTAGCGGCCACACAGATACGCAGTATTTT. Encoded protein: CASSQEGTSGHTDTQYF.

The rearrangement links TRBV30 to TRBJ2-5, with 8 nucleotides matching TRBD2. The CDR3 has 16 residues. The V gene end was trimmed by 3 bases and the J gene end by 3 bases; junction bases not matched to a gene: 12. Germline V lookup: CDR1 GTSNPN, CDR2 SVGIG (reference sequence). This chain's CDR3 is CAWRNEGREVEETQYF. CDR3 coding DNA: TGTGCCTGGAGAAACGAGGGGCGGGAGGTAGAAGAGACCCAGTACTTC.

This chain joins TRBV5-1 and TRBJ1-4; TRBD1 might be the D (5 bases). Germline V lookup: CDR1 SGHRS, CDR2 YFSETQ. The V end was cut by 0 bases, the J end by 11 bases, with 11 bases between. The CDR3 is 13 amino acids. CDR3 residues: CASSLGRGRKLFF. CDR3 DNA: TGCGCCAGCAGCTTGGGTCGGGGGAGGAAACTGTTTTTT.

This rearrangement joins TRBV3-1 (or the pseudogene TRBV3-2) to TRBJ2-7; D is uncertain. Germline CDR1 and CDR2: LGHDT and YNNKEL (reference sequence). The CDR3 contains 16 residues. Trimming took 3 bases from V and 4 from J, leaving 19 bases between them. CDR3 sequence reads: CASSHKPGLFLYEQYF. The DNA of the CDR3 is TGTGCCAGCAGCCACAAGCCTGGGCTTTTCCTTTACGAGCAGTACTTC.